The T cell receptor (beta chain) under discussion was sequenced for a study of Graves' ophthalmopathy and Graves' hyperthyroidism. Study results and limitations: Blood also held most thyroid clonotypes expanded above 0.001 frequency.

Hyperthyroidism in these 18- to 65-year-old patients was newly diagnosed, lasting under 2 months. PBMCs were isolated by Ficoll-Paque density gradient centrifugation, using about 10 ml of fresh peripheral blood as the starting material. RNA served as the template for amplifying TCR beta CDR3 regions. The first-round RT-PCR employed HTBI primers together with the Qiagen OneStep RT-PCR kit. A multiplex PCR was then performed as the second round. MiXCR, applied by TCRdb to the multiplex PCR reads, yields one record per CDR3 protein. The table records 300,000 to 500,000 distinct CDR3 sequences, roughly 14% of them present only once. On this clonotype itself: Its antigen is not identified.

Sequencing used peripheral blood. This clonotype was obtained from a woman between 18 and 29 years old with stable Graves' hyperthyroidism.

The DNA of the CDR3 is TGTGCCAGCAGCTTAGGGTTAGGGTACACTGAAGCTTTCTTT. Its protein is CASSLGLGYTEAFF. The rearrangement uses TRBV7-9 and TRBJ1-1; D remains unclear. CDR1 is SEHNR, CDR2 FQNEAQ, per germline (reference sequence). Trimming removed 1 base from V and 3 bases from J, with 9 bases in between. CDR3 length equals 14 residues.